In its sample, the clone carrying this TCR beta chain was seen once. The sample originates from a study of blood T cell repertoires in COVID-19. Study-wide context: PBMCs, B-cell-depleted T cells, or T cells provided the cDNA or gDNA that made up the material.

Trimming took off 4 bases at V and 0 bases at J, with 11 bases between the two ends. The CDR3 has 15 residues. Germline V gives CDR1 SGDLS, CDR2 YYNGEE. In the authors' workflow: Amplifying reference gene primers gave estimates of nucleated cell counts. Using immunoSEQ multiplex PCR, the repertoire was profiled, and TCRdb retains in-frame clones only, with some absent. The V and J calls and clone size come from that table; D and trimming were worked out from the DNA. This table holds nearly 300,000 clones, more than 70% found once. The TCR comes from a woman aged 25 to 39 who had recovered from COVID-19. This sequence joins TRBV9 and TRBJ2-1; possible D gene TRBD2, 6 bases. The sequencing input was peripheral blood. CDR3 nucleotide sequence: TGTGCCAGCAGCTCCGCCGGGAGCTCCTACAATGAGCAGTTCTTC. This encodes CASSSAGSSYNEQFF.